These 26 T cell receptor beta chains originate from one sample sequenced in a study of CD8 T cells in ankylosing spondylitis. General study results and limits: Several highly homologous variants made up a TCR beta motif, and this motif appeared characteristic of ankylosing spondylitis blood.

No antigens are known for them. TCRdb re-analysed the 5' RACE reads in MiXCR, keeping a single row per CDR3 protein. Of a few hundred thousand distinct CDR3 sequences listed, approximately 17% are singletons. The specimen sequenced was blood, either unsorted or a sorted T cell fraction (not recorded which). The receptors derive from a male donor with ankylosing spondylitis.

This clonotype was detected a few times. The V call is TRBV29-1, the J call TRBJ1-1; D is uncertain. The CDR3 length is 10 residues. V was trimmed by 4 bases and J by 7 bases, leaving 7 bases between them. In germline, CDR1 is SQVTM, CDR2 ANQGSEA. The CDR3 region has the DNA TGCAGCGTTGTAGGGTATGAAGCTTTCTTT. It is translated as CSVVGYEAFF.

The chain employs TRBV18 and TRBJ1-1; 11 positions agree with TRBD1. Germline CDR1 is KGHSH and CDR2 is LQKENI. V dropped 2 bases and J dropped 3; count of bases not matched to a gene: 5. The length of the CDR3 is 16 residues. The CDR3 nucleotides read TGTGCCAGCTCACCAGGGACAGGGGGTGTGCACACTGAAGCTTTCTTT. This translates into CASSPGTGGVHTEAFF.

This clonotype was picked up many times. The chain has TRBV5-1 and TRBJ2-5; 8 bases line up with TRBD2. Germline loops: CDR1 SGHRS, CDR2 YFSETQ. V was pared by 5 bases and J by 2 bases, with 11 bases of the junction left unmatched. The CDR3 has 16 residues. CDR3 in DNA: TGCGCCAGCAGGTCGGGGCTCGGACTAGCTCAAGAGACCCAGTACTTC. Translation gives CASRSGLGLAQETQYF. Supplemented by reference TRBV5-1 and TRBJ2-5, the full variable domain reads KAGVTQTPRYLIKTRGQQVTLSCSPISGHRSVSWYQQTPGQGLQFLFEYFSETQRNKGNFPGRFSGRQFSNSRSEMNVSTLELGDSALYLCASRSGLGLAQETQYFGPGTRLLVL.

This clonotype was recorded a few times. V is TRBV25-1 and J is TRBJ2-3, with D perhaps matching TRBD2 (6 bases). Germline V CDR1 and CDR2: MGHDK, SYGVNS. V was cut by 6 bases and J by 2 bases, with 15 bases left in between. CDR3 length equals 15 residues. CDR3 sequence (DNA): TGTGCCAGCAGCGGTACAGGACTACCCACAGATACGCAGTATTTT. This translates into CASSGTGLPTDTQYF.

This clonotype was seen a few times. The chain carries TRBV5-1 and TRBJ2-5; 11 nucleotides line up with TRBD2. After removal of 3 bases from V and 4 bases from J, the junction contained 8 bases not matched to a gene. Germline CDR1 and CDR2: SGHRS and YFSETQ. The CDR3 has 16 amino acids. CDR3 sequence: CASSSNSGGAGETQYF. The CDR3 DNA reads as TGCGCCAGCAGCTCCAATAGCGGGGGGGCCGGAGAGACCCAGTACTTC.

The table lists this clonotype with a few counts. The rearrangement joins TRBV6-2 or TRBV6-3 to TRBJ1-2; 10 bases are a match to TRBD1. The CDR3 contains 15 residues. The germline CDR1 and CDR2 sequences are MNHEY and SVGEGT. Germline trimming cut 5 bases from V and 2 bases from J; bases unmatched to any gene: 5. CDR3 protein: CASSPDRGRNYGYTF. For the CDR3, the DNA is TGTGCCAGCAGTCCCGACAGGGGGCGCAACTATGGCTACACCTTC.

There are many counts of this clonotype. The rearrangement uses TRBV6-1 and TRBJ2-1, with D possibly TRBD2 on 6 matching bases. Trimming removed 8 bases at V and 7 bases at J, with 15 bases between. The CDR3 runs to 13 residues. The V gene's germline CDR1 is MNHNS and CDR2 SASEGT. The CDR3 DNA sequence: TGTGCCAGCGCAGGAATTGGGAGGAATGAGCAGTTCTTC. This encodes CASAGIGRNEQFF.

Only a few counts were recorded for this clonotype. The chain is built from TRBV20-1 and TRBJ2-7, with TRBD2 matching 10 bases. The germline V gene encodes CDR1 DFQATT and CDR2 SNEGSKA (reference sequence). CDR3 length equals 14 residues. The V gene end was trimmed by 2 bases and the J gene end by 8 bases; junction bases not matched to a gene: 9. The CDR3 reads CSARQASGGLQQYF. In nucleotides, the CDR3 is TGCAGTGCTAGACAGGCTAGCGGGGGCCTACAGCAGTACTTC.

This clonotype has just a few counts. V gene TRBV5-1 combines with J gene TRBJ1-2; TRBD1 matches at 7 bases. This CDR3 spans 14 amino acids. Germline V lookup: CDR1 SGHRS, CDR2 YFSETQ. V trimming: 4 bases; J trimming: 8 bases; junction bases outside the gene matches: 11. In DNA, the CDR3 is TGCGCCAGCAGCCCCGCCCGACAGGGAAGCGGCTACACCTTC. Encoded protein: CASSPARQGSGYTF.

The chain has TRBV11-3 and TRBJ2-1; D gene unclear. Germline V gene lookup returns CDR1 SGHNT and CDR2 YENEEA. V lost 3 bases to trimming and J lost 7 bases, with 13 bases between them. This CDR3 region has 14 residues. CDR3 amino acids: CASSLDPYQNEQFF. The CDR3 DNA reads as TGTGCCAGCAGCTTGGACCCATATCAGAATGAGCAGTTCTTC.

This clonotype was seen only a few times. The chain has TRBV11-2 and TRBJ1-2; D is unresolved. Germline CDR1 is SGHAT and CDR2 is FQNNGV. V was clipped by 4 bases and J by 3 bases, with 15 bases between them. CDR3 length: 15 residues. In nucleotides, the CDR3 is TGTGCCAGCAGCTCCGCCGCCCGGGTTTACTATGGCTACACCTTC. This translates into CASSSAARVYYGYTF.

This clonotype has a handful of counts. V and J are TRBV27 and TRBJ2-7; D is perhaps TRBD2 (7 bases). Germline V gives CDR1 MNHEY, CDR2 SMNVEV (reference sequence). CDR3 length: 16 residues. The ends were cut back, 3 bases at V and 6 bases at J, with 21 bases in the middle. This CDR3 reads CASSFRAGARSTEQYF. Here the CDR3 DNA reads TGTGCCAGCAGTTTTAGGGCGGGGGCCAGATCTACCGAGCAGTACTTC.

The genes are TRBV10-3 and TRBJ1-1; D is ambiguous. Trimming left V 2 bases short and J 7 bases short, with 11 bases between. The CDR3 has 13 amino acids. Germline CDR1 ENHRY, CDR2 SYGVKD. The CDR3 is CAISERRADEAFF. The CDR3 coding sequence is TGTGCCATCAGTGAGCGGAGGGCAGATGAAGCTTTCTTT.

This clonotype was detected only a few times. In nucleotides, the CDR3 is TGTGCCAGCAGCTTATTCTCATGGCAGACTAATTCACCCCTCCACTTT. Its protein is CASSLFSWQTNSPLHF. The chain is built from TRBV7-2 and TRBJ1-6, with no clear D. The CDR3 sequence is 16 residues long. CDR1 SGHTA and CDR2 FQGNSA come from the germline V gene. V was trimmed by 2 bases and J by 6 bases, leaving 14 bases between them.

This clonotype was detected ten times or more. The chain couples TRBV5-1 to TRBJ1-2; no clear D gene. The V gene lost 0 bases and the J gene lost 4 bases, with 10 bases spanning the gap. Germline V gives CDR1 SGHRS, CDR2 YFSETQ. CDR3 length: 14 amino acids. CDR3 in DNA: TGCGCCAGCAGCTTGGAAGCAGGTGGCTATGGCTACACCTTC. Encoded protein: CASSLEAGGYGYTF.

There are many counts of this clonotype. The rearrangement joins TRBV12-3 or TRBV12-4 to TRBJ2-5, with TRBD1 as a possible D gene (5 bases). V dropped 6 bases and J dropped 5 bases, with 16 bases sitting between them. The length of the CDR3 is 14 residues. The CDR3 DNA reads TGTGCCAGCAGCCGTTTAGGGGCCACGGAGACCCAGTACTTC. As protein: CASSRLGATETQYF.

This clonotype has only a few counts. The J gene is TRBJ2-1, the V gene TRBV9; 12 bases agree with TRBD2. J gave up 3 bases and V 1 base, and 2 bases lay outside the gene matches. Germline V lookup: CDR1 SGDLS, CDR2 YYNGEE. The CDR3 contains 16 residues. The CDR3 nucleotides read TGTGCCAGCAGCGTAAAGACTAGCGGGGGCTACAATGAGCAGTTCTTC. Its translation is CASSVKTSGGYNEQFF.

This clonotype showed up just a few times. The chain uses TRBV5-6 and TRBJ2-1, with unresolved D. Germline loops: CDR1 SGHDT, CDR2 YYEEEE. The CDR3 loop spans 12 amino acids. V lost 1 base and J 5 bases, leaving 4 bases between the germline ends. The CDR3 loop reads CASSLSHNEQFF. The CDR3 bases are TGTGCCAGCAGCTTGAGTCACAATGAGCAGTTCTTC. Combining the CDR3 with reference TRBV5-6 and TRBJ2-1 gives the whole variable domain DAGVTQSPTHLIKTRGQQVTLRCSPKSGHDTVSWYQQALGQGPQFIFQYYEEEERQRGNFPDRFSGHQFPNYSSELNVNALLLGDSALYLCASSLSHNEQFFGPGTRLTVL.

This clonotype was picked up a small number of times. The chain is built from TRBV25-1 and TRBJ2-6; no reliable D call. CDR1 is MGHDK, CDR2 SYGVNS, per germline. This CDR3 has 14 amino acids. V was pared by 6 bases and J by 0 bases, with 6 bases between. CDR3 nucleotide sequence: TGTGCCAGCAGATCAGACTCTGGGGCCAACGTCCTGACTTTC. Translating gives CASRSDSGANVLTF.

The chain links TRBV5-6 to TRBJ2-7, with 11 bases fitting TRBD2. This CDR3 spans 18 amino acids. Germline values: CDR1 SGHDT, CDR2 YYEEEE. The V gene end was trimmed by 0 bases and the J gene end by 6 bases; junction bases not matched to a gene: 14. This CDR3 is CASSLGGLAGLRILEQYF. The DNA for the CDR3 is TGTGCCAGCAGCTTGGGAGGACTAGCGGGCCTTCGGATCCTCGAGCAGTACTTC.

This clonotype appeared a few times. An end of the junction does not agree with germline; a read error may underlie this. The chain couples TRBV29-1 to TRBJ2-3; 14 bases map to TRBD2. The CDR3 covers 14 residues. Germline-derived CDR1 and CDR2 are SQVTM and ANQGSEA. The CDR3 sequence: CSVEARLAGGVWGF. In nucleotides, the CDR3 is TGCAGCGTTGAAGCCCGACTAGCGGGAGGGGTCTGGGGCTTT.

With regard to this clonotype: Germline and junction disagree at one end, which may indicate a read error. CDR3 bases: TGTGCCAGCTGCCAAGTTCACAGCCCCTCCTACGAGCAGTACTTC. This sequence encodes CASCQVHSPSYEQYF. The chain uses TRBV3-1 and TRBJ2-7; D is unresolved. The CDR3 spans 15 residues. In germline, CDR1 is LGHDT, CDR2 YNNKEL (reference sequence).

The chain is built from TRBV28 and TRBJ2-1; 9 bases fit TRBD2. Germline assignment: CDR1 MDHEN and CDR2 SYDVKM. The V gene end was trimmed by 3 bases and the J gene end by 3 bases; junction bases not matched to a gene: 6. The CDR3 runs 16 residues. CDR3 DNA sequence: TGTGCCAGCAGTTTTGTAGCGGGAGTGCGCTACAATGAGCAGTTCTTC. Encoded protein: CASSFVAGVRYNEQFF.

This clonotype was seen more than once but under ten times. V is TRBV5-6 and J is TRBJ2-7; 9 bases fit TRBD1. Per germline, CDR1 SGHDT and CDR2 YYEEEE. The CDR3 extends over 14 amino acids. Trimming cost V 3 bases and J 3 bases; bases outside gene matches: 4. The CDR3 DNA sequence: TGTGCCAGCAGCTCCGGGACAGGGAACTACGAGCAGTACTTC. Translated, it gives CASSSGTGNYEQYF.

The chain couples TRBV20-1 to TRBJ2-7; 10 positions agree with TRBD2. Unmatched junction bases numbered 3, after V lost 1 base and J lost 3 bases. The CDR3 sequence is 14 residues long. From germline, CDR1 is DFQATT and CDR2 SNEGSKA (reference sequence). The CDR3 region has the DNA TGCAGTGCTAGAGTAGCGGGGGGATTCTACGAGCAGTACTTC. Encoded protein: CSARVAGGFYEQYF.

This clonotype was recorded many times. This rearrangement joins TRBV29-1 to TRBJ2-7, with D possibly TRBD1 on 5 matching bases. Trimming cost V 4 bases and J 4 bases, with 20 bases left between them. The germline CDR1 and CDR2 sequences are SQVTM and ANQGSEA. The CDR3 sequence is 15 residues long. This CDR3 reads CSVADSADKPYEQYF. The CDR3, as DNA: TGCAGCGTTGCCGATTCGGCGGACAAGCCATACGAGCAGTACTTC.